This T cell receptor beta chain was recovered during a study of CD8+ T cells in alopecia areata. Overall study findings and caveats: Sharing of TCR sequences between patients (possibly for HLA-related reasons) was less clear than in mice. Resident alphabeta T-cell populations of normal skin are likewise subject to sequencing in scalp samples.

RNA extraction was followed by reverse transcription into cDNA, which acted as the sequencing template. The protocol was immunoSEQ multiplex PCR, while the TCRdb copy is restricted to in-frame clones and leaves out a portion. The profile shows roughly 200,000 clones, roughly 61% of them singletons. Regarding treatment: oral pan-JAK inhibitor, 5-10 mg twice daily. Punch biopsies of lesional scalp, plus peripheral blood, were taken from alopecia areata patients. Germline V CDR1 and CDR2: SGHDT, YYEEEE. Deletions cut 8 bases from V and 12 bases from J, with 19 bases between. There are 12 residues in the CDR3. Regarding this clone: Its target is unknown.

Here the sequenced sample was CD8+ T cells sorted from blood, taken at week 24, from a patient treated with tofacitinib. The source is a human donor with alopecia areata. The gene calls are TRBV5-6 and TRBJ2-3; TRBD1 might be the D (6 bases). The CDR3 region is CARPRGQSTQYF. In DNA form, the CDR3 reads TGTGCCAGACCACGCGGACAGTCTACCCAGTATTTT. The full variable domain, rest sourced from reference TRBV5-6 and TRBJ2-3, is DAGVTQSPTHLIKTRGQQVTLRCSPKSGHDTVSWYQQALGQGPQFIFQYYEEEERQRGNFPDRFSGHQFPNYSSELNVNALLLGDSALYLCARPRGQSTQYFGPGTRLTVL.